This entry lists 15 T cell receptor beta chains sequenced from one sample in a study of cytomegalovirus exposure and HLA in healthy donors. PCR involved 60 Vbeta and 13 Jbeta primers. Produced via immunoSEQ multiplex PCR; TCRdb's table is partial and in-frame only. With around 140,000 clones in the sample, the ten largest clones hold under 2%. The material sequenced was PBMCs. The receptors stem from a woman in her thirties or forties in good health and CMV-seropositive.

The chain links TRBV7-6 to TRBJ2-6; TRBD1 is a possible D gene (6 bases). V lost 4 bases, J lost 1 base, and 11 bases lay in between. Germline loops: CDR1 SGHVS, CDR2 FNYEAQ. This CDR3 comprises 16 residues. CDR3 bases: TGTGCCAGCAGCTCGATCAGGGGATCTGGGGCCAACGTCCTGACTTTC. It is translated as CASSSIRGSGANVLTF.

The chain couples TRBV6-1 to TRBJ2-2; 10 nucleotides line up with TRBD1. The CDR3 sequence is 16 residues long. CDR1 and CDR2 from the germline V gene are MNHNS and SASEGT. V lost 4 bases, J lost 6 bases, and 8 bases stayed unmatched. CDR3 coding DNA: TGTGCCAGCAGTGGTCGTCGAGGACAGGGGGCCGGGGAGCTGTTTTTT. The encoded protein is CASSGRRGQGAGELFF.

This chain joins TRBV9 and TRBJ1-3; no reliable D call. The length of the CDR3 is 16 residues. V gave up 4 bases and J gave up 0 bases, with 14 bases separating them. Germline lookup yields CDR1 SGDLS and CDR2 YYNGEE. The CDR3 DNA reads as TGTGCCAGCAGCCCTAGAGCCCTCCCCTCTGGAAACACCATATATTTT. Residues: CASSPRALPSGNTIYF.

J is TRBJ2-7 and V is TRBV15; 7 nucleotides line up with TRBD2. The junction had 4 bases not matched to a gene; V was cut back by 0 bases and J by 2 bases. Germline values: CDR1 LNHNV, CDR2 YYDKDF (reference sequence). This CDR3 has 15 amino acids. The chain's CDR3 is CATSRERELTYEQYF. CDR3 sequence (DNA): TGTGCCACCAGCAGAGAGCGGGAGTTAACCTACGAGCAGTACTTC.

In DNA form, the CDR3 reads TGCGCCAGCAGCTCGAAGACAGGGACGGACACTGAAGCTTTCTTT. Its translation is CASSSKTGTDTEAFF. The genes are TRBV5-1 and TRBJ1-1; 7 positions match TRBD1. V lost 3 bases, J lost 3 bases, and 8 bases stayed unmatched. In germline, CDR1 is SGHRS, CDR2 YFSETQ. The CDR3 has 15 amino acids.

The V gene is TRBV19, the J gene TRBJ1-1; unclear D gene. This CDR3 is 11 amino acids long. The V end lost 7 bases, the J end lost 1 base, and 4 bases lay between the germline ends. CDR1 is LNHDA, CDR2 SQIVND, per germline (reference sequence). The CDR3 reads CASNRNTEAFF. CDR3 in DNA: TGTGCCAGTAATAGGAACACTGAAGCTTTCTTT.

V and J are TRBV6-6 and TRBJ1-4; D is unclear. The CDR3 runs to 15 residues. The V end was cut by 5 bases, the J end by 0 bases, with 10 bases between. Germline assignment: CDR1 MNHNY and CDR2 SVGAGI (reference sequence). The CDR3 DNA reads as TGTGCCAGCAGTATCATAGTCGCAACTAATGAAAAACTGTTTTTT. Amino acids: CASSIIVATNEKLFF.

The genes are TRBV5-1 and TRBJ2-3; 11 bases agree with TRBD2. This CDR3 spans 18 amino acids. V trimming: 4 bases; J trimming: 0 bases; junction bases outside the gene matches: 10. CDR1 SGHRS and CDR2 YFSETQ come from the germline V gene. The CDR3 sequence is CASSALAGGPPSTDTQYF. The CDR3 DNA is TGCGCCAGCAGCGCGTTAGCGGGAGGGCCTCCAAGCACAGATACGCAGTATTTT.

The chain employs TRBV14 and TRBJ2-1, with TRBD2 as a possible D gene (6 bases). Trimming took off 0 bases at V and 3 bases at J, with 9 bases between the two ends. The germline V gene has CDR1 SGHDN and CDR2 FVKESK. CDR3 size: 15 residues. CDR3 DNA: TGTGCCAGCAGCCAAGAGCGGGGAAACTACAATGAGCAGTTCTTC. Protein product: CASSQERGNYNEQFF.

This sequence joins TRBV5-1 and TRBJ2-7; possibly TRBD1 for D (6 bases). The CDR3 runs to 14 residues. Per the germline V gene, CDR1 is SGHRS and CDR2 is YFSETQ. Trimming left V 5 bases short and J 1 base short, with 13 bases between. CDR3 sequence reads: CASRIQGGSYEQYF. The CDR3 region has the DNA TGCGCCAGCAGAATACAGGGCGGGTCCTACGAGCAGTACTTC.

The CDR3 protein is CASSTGTSGFQETQYF. CDR3 nucleotide sequence: TGCGCCAGCAGTACCGGGACTAGCGGGTTCCAAGAGACCCAGTACTTC. The chain has TRBV5-1 and TRBJ2-5; TRBD2 agrees at 12 bases. CDR1 and CDR2 (germline): SGHRS, YFSETQ. The CDR3 extends over 16 amino acids. The V and J ends lost 5 bases and 1 base, in that order; junction bases with no gene match: 6.

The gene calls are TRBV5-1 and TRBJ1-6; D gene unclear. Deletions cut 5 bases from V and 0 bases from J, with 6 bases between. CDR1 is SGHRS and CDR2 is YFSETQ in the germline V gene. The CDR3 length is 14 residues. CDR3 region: CASRVSSYNSPLHF. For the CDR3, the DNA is TGCGCCAGCAGGGTGAGCTCCTATAATTCACCCCTCCACTTT.

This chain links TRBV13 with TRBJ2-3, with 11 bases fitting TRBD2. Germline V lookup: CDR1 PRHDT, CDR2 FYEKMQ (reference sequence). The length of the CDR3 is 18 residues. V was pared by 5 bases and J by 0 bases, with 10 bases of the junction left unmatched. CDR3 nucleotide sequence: TGTGCCAGCAGCCCAACCGGGACTAGCGGTCCTAGCACAGATACGCAGTATTTT. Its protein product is CASSPTGTSGPSTDTQYF.

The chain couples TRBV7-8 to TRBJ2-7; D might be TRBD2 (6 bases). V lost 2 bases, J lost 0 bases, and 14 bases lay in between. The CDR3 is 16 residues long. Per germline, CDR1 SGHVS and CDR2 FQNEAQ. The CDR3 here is CASSLYASESSYEQYF. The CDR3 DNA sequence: TGTGCCAGCAGCTTATATGCTAGCGAGAGCTCCTACGAGCAGTACTTC.

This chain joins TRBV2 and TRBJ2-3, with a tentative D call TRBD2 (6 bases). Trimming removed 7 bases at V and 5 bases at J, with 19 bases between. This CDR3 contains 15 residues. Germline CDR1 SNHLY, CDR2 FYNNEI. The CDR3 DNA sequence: TGTGCCAGCACCCCCTTGGGGGGTTCGGGAGATACGCAGTATTTT. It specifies CASTPLGGSGDTQYF.